Listed here are 20 T cell receptor beta chains from one sample, sequenced in a study of blood T cell repertoires in COVID-19. The table came from immunoSEQ multiplex PCR; TCRdb's copy has only in-frame clones and leaves some out. The sample lists under 250,000 clones, more than 70% occurring once. The sequenced sample consisted of peripheral blood. These receptor sequences come from an older woman with acute or convalescent COVID-19.

This chain links TRBV6-5 with TRBJ2-5, with D possibly matching TRBD2 (6 bases). Deletions cut 6 bases from V and 1 base from J, with 12 bases between. Germline V gene lookup returns CDR1 MNHEY and CDR2 SVGAGI. The CDR3 is 14 residues long. CDR3 region: CASSGGGSQETQYF. The DNA of the CDR3 is TGTGCCAGCAGCGGGGGTGGGAGCCAAGAGACCCAGTACTTC.

On this clone itself: The same CDR3 can be traced to other DNA sequences in this sample. The chain recombines TRBV28 with TRBJ1-5; the D is unclear. Germline assignment: CDR1 MDHEN and CDR2 SYDVKM. This CDR3 is built from 13 residues. With 3 bases removed from V and 4 bases from J, the gap between germline ends came to 7 bases. Here the CDR3 reads CASSLSGNQPQHF. The CDR3, as DNA: TGTGCCAGCAGTTTGTCAGGAAATCAGCCCCAGCATTTT.

V and J are TRBV30 and TRBJ1-5; 12 bases map to TRBD1. V lost 2 bases, J lost 5 bases, and 4 bases stayed unmatched. The CDR3 consists of 15 residues. Per the germline V gene, CDR1 is GTSNPN and CDR2 is SVGIG (reference sequence). The CDR3 DNA reads TGTGCCTGGAGTAGGGACAGGGGGCGCGATCAGCCCCAGCATTTT. Its protein product is CAWSRDRGRDQPQHF.

The rearrangement joins TRBV6-1 to TRBJ2-7; TRBD2 matches 12 bases. Germline V gene sequence: CDR1 MNHNS, CDR2 SASEGT. The CDR3 consists of 16 residues. The ends lost 4 bases at V and 3 bases at J; junction bases unmatched: 7. The CDR3 DNA sequence: TGTGCCAGCAGTGCGATTAAGACTAGCGGGAGCTACGAGCAGTACTTC. It yields the protein CASSAIKTSGSYEQYF.

The CDR3 nucleotides are TGTGCCAGCAGGGGAGTCACAGTGAAAGAGACCCAGTACTTC. Its protein is CASRGVTVKETQYF. The V call is TRBV2, the J call TRBJ2-5, with D maybe TRBD2 (5 bases). CDR1 is SNHLY and CDR2 is FYNNEI in the germline V gene. The CDR3 has 14 residues. Trimming shortened V by 6 bases and J by 3 bases, and 14 bases separated the two germline ends.

The J gene is TRBJ1-3, the V gene TRBV5-6; 8 bases agree with TRBD1. The CDR3 contains 16 residues. The germline V gene has CDR1 SGHDT and CDR2 YYEEEE. The ends lost 4 bases at V and 0 bases at J; junction bases unmatched: 6. The CDR3 DNA is TGTGCCAGCAGCGTAGCAGGGGGCTTCTCTGGAAACACCATATATTTT. As protein: CASSVAGGFSGNTIYF.

Note on this clone: At one end, the junction sequence differs from germline, possibly due to a read error. The rearrangement uses TRBV3-1 (or the pseudogene TRBV3-2) and TRBJ1-1; D is uncertain. The CDR3 runs to 15 residues. Germline-derived CDR1 and CDR2 are LGHDT and YNNKEL (reference sequence). The CDR3 region has the DNA TGTGCCAGCAGTCAAGGGCGGCTGTGGAACACTGAAGCTTTCTTT. Its translation: CASSQGRLWNTEAFF.

This rearrangement joins TRBV11-3 to TRBJ1-2; 12 nucleotides align to TRBD1. The CDR3 loop spans 18 amino acids. Germline CDR1 is SGHNT and CDR2 is YENEEA. V was pared by 5 bases and J by 4 bases, with 14 bases of the junction left unmatched. This CDR3 reads CASSAEDRDRGRGYGYTF. The CDR3 DNA follows: TGTGCCAGCAGCGCCGAGGACCGGGACAGGGGGCGCGGCTATGGCTACACCTTC. Filled out from reference TRBV11-3 and TRBJ1-2, the complete variable domain reads EAGVVQSPRYKIIEKKQPVAFWCNPISGHNTLYWYLQNLGQGPELLIRYENEEAVDDSQLPKDRFSAERLKGVDSTLKIQPAELGDSAVYLCASSAEDRDRGRGYGYTFGSGTRLTVV.

CDR3: CSVEGQGDPYGYTF. CDR3 bases: TGCAGCGTTGAAGGACAGGGGGATCCATATGGCTACACCTTC. This chain joins TRBV29-1 and TRBJ1-2; TRBD1 aligns across 9 bases. The V segment lost 1 base and the J segment 5 bases; nucleotides outside the gene matches: 5. This CDR3 region has 14 residues. Germline V CDR1 and CDR2: SQVTM, ANQGSEA.

This chain connects TRBV5-1 to TRBJ2-3; the D gene is possibly TRBD2 (6 bases). Germline assignment: CDR1 SGHRS and CDR2 YFSETQ. V lost 0 bases to trimming and J lost 6 bases, with 11 bases between them. This CDR3 has 14 amino acids. The CDR3 DNA reads TGCGCCAGCAGCTTGGGCGGGGTCCGGGATACGCAGTATTTT. It codes for CASSLGGVRDTQYF.

This chain joins TRBV6-5 and TRBJ2-5; TRBD2 is a possible D gene (5 bases). The V end was cut by 3 bases, the J end by 5 bases, with 10 bases between. The germline gives CDR1 MNHEY, CDR2 SVGAGI. This CDR3 contains 13 residues. CDR3 coding DNA: TGTGCCAGCAGTTATCGGGGAATGGAGACCCAGTACTTC. It codes for CASSYRGMETQYF.

A remark on this clone: This same CDR3 is encoded by further DNA sequences in the sample. The J gene is TRBJ1-1, the V gene TRBV18; 7 bases are a match to TRBD1. This CDR3 is built from 14 residues. V trimming: 4 bases; J trimming: 1 base; junction bases outside the gene matches: 3. CDR1 is KGHSH, CDR2 LQKENI, per germline. The CDR3 protein is CASSRDRKNTEAFF. Written as DNA, the CDR3 is TGTGCCAGCTCACGGGACAGAAAGAACACTGAAGCTTTCTTT. Looking up the rest from reference TRBV18 and TRBJ1-1 gives the full variable domain: NAGVMQNPRHLVRRRGQEARLRCSPMKGHSHVYWYRQLPEEGLKFMVYLQKENIIDESGMPKERFSAEFPKEGPSILRIQQVVRGDSAAYFCASSRDRKNTEAFFGQGTRLTVV.

V gene TRBV5-1 combines with J gene TRBJ1-4, with 12 nucleotides matching TRBD1. From germline, CDR1 is SGHRS and CDR2 YFSETQ. This CDR3 has 16 residues. Trimming removed 4 bases from V and 8 bases from J; junction bases left unmatched: 9. CDR3: CASSAGAGTGGEKLFF. DNA for the CDR3: TGCGCCAGCAGCGCGGGGGCCGGGACAGGGGGCGAAAAACTGTTTTTT.

V and J are TRBV3-1 (or the pseudogene TRBV3-2) and TRBJ2-7; TRBD2 matches at 11 bases. CDR3 length: 17 amino acids. The trim removed 0 bases at V and 7 bases at J, leaving 11 bases unmatched. Germline V gene data show CDR1 as LGHDT and CDR2 as YNNKEL (reference sequence). CDR3 amino acids: CASSQDVASGRTGEQYF. The CDR3 nucleotides read TGTGCCAGCAGCCAAGATGTCGCTAGCGGGAGGACAGGAGAGCAGTACTTC.

V is TRBV30 and J is TRBJ2-7; 7 nucleotides align to TRBD1. Germline CDR1 reads GTSNPN; CDR2 reads SVGIG (reference sequence). With 3 bases clipped from V and 3 bases from J, the junction kept 8 bases outside the gene matches. The CDR3 spans 14 residues. The CDR3 region is CAWRGKQGNYEQYF. CDR3 bases: TGTGCCTGGAGGGGGAAACAGGGGAACTACGAGCAGTACTTC. The whole variable domain, remainder taken from reference TRBV30 and TRBJ2-7, is SQTIHQWPATLVQPVGSPLSLECTVEGTSNPNLYWYRQAAGRGLQLLFYSVGIGQISSEVPQNLSASRPQDRQFILSSKKLLLSDSGFYLCAWRGKQGNYEQYFGPGTRLTVT.

This rearrangement joins TRBV19 to TRBJ2-1; TRBD1 might be the D (6 bases). Trimming removed 5 bases at V and 7 bases at J, with 15 bases between. Germline V gene sequence: CDR1 LNHDA, CDR2 SQIVND (reference sequence). CDR3 length: 14 amino acids. CDR3 protein: CASSVPGEENEQFF. The CDR3 bases are TGTGCCAGTAGTGTACCAGGGGAAGAGAATGAGCAGTTCTTC.

This sequence joins TRBV7-9 and TRBJ1-2, with 7 bases fitting TRBD1. The V and J ends lost 3 bases and 7 bases, in that order; junction bases with no gene match: 8. CDR3 length: 14 amino acids. Germline V gene sequence: CDR1 SEHNR, CDR2 FQNEAQ (reference sequence). CDR3 DNA: TGTGCCAGCAGCTTGGACCGGGACAGCCGTGGCTACACCTTC. This encodes CASSLDRDSRGYTF. The variable domain in full, with the rest retrieved from reference TRBV7-9 and TRBJ1-2, is DTGVSQNPRHKITKRGQNVTFRCDPISEHNRLYWYRQTLGQGPEFLTYFQNEAQLEKSRLLSDRFSAERPKGSFSTLEIQRTEQGDSAMYLCASSLDRDSRGYTFGSGTRLTVV.

The chain couples TRBV6-2 or TRBV6-3 to TRBJ2-1, with TRBD2 matching over 13 bases. CDR1 MNHEY and CDR2 SVGEGT come from the germline V gene. This CDR3 spans 14 amino acids. The V gene end was trimmed by 5 bases and the J gene end by 9 bases; junction bases not matched to a gene: 4. CDR3 DNA: TGTGCCAGCAGTGGGACTAGCGGGATAGGTGAGCAGTTCTTC. It is translated as CASSGTSGIGEQFF.

The gene calls are TRBV11-2 and TRBJ1-6, with TRBD1 matching over 11 bases. After removal of 5 bases from V and 7 bases from J, the junction contained 16 bases not matched to a gene. CDR1 and CDR2 (germline): SGHAT, FQNNGV. CDR3 length equals 19 residues. The CDR3 spells CASSRARTGGNRVNSPLHF. For the CDR3, the DNA is TGTGCCAGCAGCCGAGCCCGGACAGGGGGCAATAGAGTCAATTCACCCCTCCACTTT. Variable domain in full (rest from reference TRBV11-2 and TRBJ1-6): EAGVAQSPRYKIIEKRQSVAFWCNPISGHATLYWYQQILGQGPKLLIQFQNNGVVDDSQLPKDRFSAERLKGVDSTLKIQPAKLEDSAVYLCASSRARTGGNRVNSPLHFGNGTRLTVT.

The CDR3 DNA is TGTGCCAGCAGTCGAGCGGGAGCAGAGACCCAGTACTTC. This gives the protein CASSRAGAETQYF. The chain couples TRBV3-1 (or the pseudogene TRBV3-2) to TRBJ2-5, with 8 positions matching TRBD2. The CDR3 consists of 13 residues. Germline assignment: CDR1 LGHDT and CDR2 YNNKEL (reference sequence). Losses at the gene ends were 6 bases for V and 4 bases for J; bases not matched to a gene: 4.